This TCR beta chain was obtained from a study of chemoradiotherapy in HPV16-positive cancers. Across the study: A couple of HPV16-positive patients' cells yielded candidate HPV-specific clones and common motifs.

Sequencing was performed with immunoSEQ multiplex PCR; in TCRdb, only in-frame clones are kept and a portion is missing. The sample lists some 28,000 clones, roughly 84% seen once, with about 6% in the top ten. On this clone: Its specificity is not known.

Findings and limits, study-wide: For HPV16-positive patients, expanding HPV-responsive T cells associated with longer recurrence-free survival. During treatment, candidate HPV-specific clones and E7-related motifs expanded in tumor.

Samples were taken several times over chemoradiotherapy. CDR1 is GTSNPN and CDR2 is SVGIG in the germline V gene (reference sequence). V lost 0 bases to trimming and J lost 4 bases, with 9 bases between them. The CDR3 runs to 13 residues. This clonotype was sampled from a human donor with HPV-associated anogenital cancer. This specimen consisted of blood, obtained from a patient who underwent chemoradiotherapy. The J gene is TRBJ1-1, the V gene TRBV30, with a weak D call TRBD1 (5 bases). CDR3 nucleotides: TGTGCCTGGAGTGTAAACGGGGGCACTGAAGCTTTCTTT. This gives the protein CAWSVNGGTEAFF.